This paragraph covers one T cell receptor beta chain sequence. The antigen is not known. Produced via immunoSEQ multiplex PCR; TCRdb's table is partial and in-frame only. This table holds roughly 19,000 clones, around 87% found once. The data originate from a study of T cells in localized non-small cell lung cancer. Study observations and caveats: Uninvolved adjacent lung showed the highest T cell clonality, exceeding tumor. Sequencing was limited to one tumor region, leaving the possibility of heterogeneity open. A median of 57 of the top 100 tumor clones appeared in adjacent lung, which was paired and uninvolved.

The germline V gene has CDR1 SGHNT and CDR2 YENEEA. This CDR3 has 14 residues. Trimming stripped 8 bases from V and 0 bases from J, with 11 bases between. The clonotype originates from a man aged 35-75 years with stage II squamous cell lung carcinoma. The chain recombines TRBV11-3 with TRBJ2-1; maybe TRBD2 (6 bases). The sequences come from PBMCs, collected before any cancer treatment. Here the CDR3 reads CASHSGSSYNEQFF. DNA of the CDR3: TGTGCCAGCCATAGCGGAAGCTCCTACAATGAGCAGTTCTTC.